This T cell receptor beta chain came from a study of blood T cell repertoires in COVID-19 (dated by TCRdb to about 2020). Notes on the research overall: The collaborator samples originated in the United States, Italy and Spain and spanned the acute and convalescent phases of COVID-19. The material from the prospective study consisted of cDNA or gDNA derived from T cells, B-cell-depleted T cells, or PBMCs. Subjects who had been exposed to COVID-19, were actively infected with it, or had recovered from it provided the deeply sampled blood TCRbeta repertoires that made up the dataset. The repertoires were released in a freely available public database intended as a resource for research on the immune response to SARS-CoV-2. Samples were obtained from the ongoing ImmuneRACE study (first 160 participants) and from some 1,200 subjects provided by 6 global collaborators. Sample metadata almost always included a de-identified subject ID, COVID-19 status, age in years and sex. Where available, HLA class I and class II types were obtained from metadata supplied by the sample provider rather than from assay-based typing. What the work shows at the level of the full study, not this receptor alone: How much clinical and demographic metadata was included differed by source and by participant, and the metadata was provided uncurated.

Regarding this clone: What antigen it recognizes has not been identified. Base qualities are not at hand, and no much larger clone is one base apart.

Counted from cysteine to phenylalanine, this CDR3 has 16 amino acids. Only the CDR3 DNA stays, 48 bases, in frame from base 1. The junction shows trimming of 2 bases on V and 4 bases on J, plus 14 bases between the germline ends. CDR1 LGHDT and CDR2 YNNKEL were looked up in the germline V gene (reference sequence). The immunoSEQ Assay, a bias-controlled multiplex PCR, was used to amplify TCRbeta CDR3 regions from genomic DNA. As for the authors' bioinformatics: The number of nucleated cells in each sample was estimated by amplification of reference gene primers within the assay. To quantify the absolute abundance of each unique TCRbeta CDR3 rearrangement, sequence reads were collapsed and filtered. For each sample, productive Simpson clonality was calculated by taking the square root of Simpson's diversity index across productive rearrangements. TCRdb limited this immuneACCESS table to in-frame rearrangements with V and J called. A share of clones is missing; checked studies link under half to unresolved V genes, and the rest is unexplained. From that table come the V and J calls and clone size; the DNA was used to work out D and trimming. The sample table lists some 240,000 clones, roughly 76% of them with a count of one. The ten largest clones add up to around 7.5% of the sample.

One collaborating source in Seattle enrolled patients during active infection and followed them longitudinally through the course of disease. Collaborating institutions collected whole blood in K2EDTA tubes following their own protocols. For TCRbeta analysis, collaborator samples were shipped as frozen whole blood, as isolated PBMCs, or as DNA extracted from either sample type. The TCR comes from a woman over 75 with COVID-19, enrolled during active disease. This sequence uses TRBV3-1 (or the pseudogene TRBV3-2) and TRBJ1-4, with TRBD1 tentatively as D gene (6 bases match). Specimen: peripheral blood. The base sequence is TGTGCCAGCAGCCAAAGAGCCGGACAGAGTAATGAAAAACTGTTTTTT. Its protein is CASSQRAGQSNEKLFF.